The present T cell receptor (beta chain) was sequenced within a study of blood T cell repertoires in COVID-19 (dated by TCRdb to about 2020). Background for the entire study: The collaborator samples originated in the United States, Italy and Spain and spanned the acute and convalescent phases of COVID-19. The prospective study material was composed of cDNA or gDNA derived from T cells, B-cell-depleted T cells, or PBMCs. The samples were drawn from two sources: the first 160 participants of the ongoing ImmuneRACE study, and 1,000 to 1,500 subjects contributed by 6 global collaborators. The dataset comprised deeply sampled blood TCRbeta repertoires from subjects exposed to, actively infected with, or recovered from COVID-19. The repertoires were released in a freely available public database intended as a resource for research on the immune response to SARS-CoV-2. Nearly every sample came with metadata listing a de-identified subject ID, COVID-19 status, age in years and sex. Where available, HLA class I and class II types were taken from metadata supplied by the sample provider and were not determined by assay-based typing. Findings and caveats that apply to the study as a whole: The quantity of clinical and demographic metadata differed by source and by participant and was supplied without curation.

Collaborating institutions collected whole blood in K2EDTA tubes following their own protocols. For TCRbeta analysis, collaborators shipped samples in one of three forms: frozen whole blood, isolated PBMCs, or DNA extracted from either of those sample types. Worth noting for this clone: The antigen this receptor binds is unknown. No much larger clone is present one base from it, and per-base qualities are unavailable.

TCRbeta CDR3 regions were amplified from genomic DNA using the immunoSEQ Assay, a bias-controlled multiplex PCR. Processing in the source paper ran as follows. Nucleated cell counts per sample were estimated from amplification of reference gene primers within the assay. Sequence reads were collapsed and filtered to measure the absolute abundance of every unique TCRbeta CDR3 rearrangement. For each sample, productive Simpson clonality was calculated by taking the square root of Simpson's diversity index across productive rearrangements. TCRdb holds this immuneACCESS table with in-frame rearrangements only. Some clones are missing; in checked studies, unresolved V genes explain under half, and the rest has no known cause. V and J calls and clone size are those listed in that table; D and trimming were worked out from the DNA. This sample gives around 42,000 clones in total; over 75% of them show up just once. The top ten clones comprise 10% to 15% of the sample.

The clonotype comes from a human donor in a cohort sampled during active COVID-19. The sequencing sample was made of peripheral blood.

The CDR3 is CASSVASGTPSYEQYF. The DNA is as follows: TGTGCCAGCAGCGTAGCCTCCGGGACACCCTCCTACGAGCAGTACTTC. The sequence links TRBV3-1 (or the pseudogene TRBV3-2) to TRBJ2-7; TRBD1 might be the D gene, on 6 matching bases. CDR1 and CDR2 (LGHDT, YNNKEL) derive from the germline V gene (reference sequence). The junction shows trimming of 5 bases on V and 0 bases on J, plus 17 bases between the germline ends. The CDR3 measures 16 amino acids from cysteine to phenylalanine. Of the read, only the CDR3 DNA is kept; its 48 bases are in frame from base 1.